A selection of T cell receptor beta chains follows, all from one sample in a study of cytomegalovirus exposure and HLA in healthy donors. Method: immunoSEQ multiplex PCR; TCRdb's copy keeps in-frame clones and lacks some. The table lists approximately 150,000 clones, about three quarters of them singletons. Sequencing was carried out using PBMCs. The receptors were gathered from a woman aged 30 to 39 in good health and CMV-seronegative. Each CDR3 is given with its conserved first and last residue. D genes are given only for firm matches. Clone size appears in some rows only: once, few, many, or a class for an expanded clone.

TRBV19	-	-	TRBJ1-5	TGTGCCAGTAGTATAGACACAGGGTACTATAGCAATCAGCCCCAGCATTTT	CASSIDTGYYSNQPQHF
TRBV6-1	TRBD2	-	TRBJ2-2	TGTGCCAGCAGAAGCGGGGGGGCCTCATCCGGGGAGCTGTTTTTT	CASRSGGASSGELFF
TRBV7-9	TRBD2	once	TRBJ2-7	TGTGCCAGCAGCCCCCTAGCGAGCGGGACCTACGAGCAGTACTTC	CASSPLASGTYEQYF
TRBV28	-	-	TRBJ2-1	TGTGCCAGCAGTCCGGAGGGAAGGGAGCAGTTCTTC	CASSPEGREQFF
TRBV4-2	TRBD2	-	TRBJ2-1	TGTGCCAGCAGCCAGGGGGTTTACGGGGGGGTTGGGGAGCAGTTCTTC	CASSQGVYGGVGEQFF
TRBV7-9	TRBD2	-	TRBJ2-3	TGTGCCAGCAGCTCGACTAGCGGGTGGGCAGATACGCAGTATTTT	CASSSTSGWADTQYF
TRBV6-4	TRBD2	few	TRBJ2-1	TGTGCCAGCAGTGACTCAGTAGCGGGAGGGCCAAATGAGCAGTTCTTC	CASSDSVAGGPNEQFF
TRBV21-1	-	-	TRBJ2-2	TGTGCCAGCAGCAAAGGACCGAGACGGGGGAGGTACACCGGGGAGCTGTTTTTT	CASSKGPRRGRYTGELFF
TRBV2	TRBD1	-	TRBJ2-7	TGTGCCAGCATTATACAGGGGGCGCGATACGAGCAGTACTTC	CASIIQGARYEQYF
TRBV10-1	-	few	TRBJ2-6	TGCGCCAGCAGTGTCCTCTCTGGGGCCAACGTCCTGACTTTC	CASSVLSGANVLTF
TRBV4-3	TRBD2	-	TRBJ2-7	TGCGCCAGCAGGCAGGGACTAGCGGGAGTCGGCTACGAGCAGTACTTC	CASRQGLAGVGYEQYF
TRBV5-3	TRBD2	-	TRBJ2-3	TGTGCCAGAAGCTTGTTGGCGGGGCGGGGGGGCACAGATACGCAGTATTTT	CARSLLAGRGGTDTQYF
TRBV7-3	-	once	TRBJ2-3	TGTGCCAGCAGCTTAAACTCAGATACGCAGTATTTT	CASSLNSDTQYF
TRBV7-6	-	-	TRBJ2-1	TGTGCCAGCAGCTTAAATTCATTCAGCTCCTACAATGAGCAGTTCTTC	CASSLNSFSSYNEQFF
TRBV19	-	-	TRBJ1-2	TGTGCCAGTAGTAACCCCCTAAGGAGCTATGGCTACACCTTC	CASSNPLRSYGYTF
TRBV4-3	-	-	TRBJ2-1	TGCGCCAGCAGCCGGGAGGCGGGTTTCTACAATGAGCAGTTCTTC	CASSREAGFYNEQFF
TRBV2	TRBD2	-	TRBJ2-5	TGTGCTAAGAGGGCTAGCGGGAACCAGACCCAGTACTTC	CAKRASGNQTQYF
TRBV27	TRBD1	-	TRBJ1-4	TGTGCCAGCAGGACAGGGAAGGGGTGGAGTGAAAAACTGTTTTTT	CASRTGKGWSEKLFF